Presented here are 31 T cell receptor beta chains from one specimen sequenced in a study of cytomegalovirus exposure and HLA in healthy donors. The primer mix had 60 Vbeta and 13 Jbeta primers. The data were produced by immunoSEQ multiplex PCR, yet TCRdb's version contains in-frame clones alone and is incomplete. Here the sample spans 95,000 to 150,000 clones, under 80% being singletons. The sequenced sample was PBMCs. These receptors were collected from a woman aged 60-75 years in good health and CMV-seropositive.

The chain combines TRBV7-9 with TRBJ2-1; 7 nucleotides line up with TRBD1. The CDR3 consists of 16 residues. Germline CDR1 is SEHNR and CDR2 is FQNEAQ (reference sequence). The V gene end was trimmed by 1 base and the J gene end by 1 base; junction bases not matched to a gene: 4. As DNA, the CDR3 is TGTGCCAGCAGCTTAGGGACAGGCAAATCCTACAATGAGCAGTTCTTC. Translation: CASSLGTGKSYNEQFF.

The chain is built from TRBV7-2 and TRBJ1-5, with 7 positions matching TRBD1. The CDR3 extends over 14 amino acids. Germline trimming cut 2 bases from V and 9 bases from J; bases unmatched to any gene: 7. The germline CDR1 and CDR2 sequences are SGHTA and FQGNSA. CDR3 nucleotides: TGTGCCAGCAGCTTAACGACAGGGTCCGGGCCCCAGCATTTT. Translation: CASSLTTGSGPQHF.

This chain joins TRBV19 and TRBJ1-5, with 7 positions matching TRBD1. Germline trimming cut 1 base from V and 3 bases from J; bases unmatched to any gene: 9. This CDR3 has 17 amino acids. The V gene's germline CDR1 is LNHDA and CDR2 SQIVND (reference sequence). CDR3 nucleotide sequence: TGTGCCAGTAGTATAGCTCTGGGGGACAGCCTCAATCAGCCCCAGCATTTT. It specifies CASSIALGDSLNQPQHF. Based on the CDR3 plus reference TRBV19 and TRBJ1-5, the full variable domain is DGGITQSPKYLFRKEGQNVTLSCEQNLNHDAMYWYRQDPGQGLRLIYYSQIVNDFQKGDIAEGYSVSREKKESFPLTVTSAQKNPTAFYLCASSIALGDSLNQPQHFGDGTRLSIL.

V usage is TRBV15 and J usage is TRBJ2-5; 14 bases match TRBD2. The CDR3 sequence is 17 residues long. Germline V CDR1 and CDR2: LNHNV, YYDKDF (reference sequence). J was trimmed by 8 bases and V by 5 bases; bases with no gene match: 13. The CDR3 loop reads CATSRDFGTSGSETQYF. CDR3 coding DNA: TGTGCCACCAGCCGGGACTTCGGGACTAGCGGGAGCGAAACCCAGTACTTC. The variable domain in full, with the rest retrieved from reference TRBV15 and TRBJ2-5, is DAMVIQNPRYQVTQFGKPVTLSCSQTLNHNVMYWYQQKSSQAPKLLFHYYDKDFNNEADTPDNFQSRRPNTSFCFLDIRSPGLGDTAMYLCATSRDFGTSGSETQYFGPGTRLLVL.

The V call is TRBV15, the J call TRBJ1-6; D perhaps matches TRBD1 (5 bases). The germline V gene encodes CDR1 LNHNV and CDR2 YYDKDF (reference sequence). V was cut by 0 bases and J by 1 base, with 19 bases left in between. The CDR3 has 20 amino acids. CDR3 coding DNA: TGTGCCACCAGCAGAGATTATTCCAGGGCTGGTTCTTCCTATAATTCACCCCTCCACTTT. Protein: CATSRDYSRAGSSYNSPLHF.

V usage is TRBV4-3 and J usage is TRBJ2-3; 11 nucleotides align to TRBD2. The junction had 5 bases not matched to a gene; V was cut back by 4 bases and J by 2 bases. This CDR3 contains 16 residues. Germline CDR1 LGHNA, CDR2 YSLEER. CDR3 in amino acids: CASSPMTSGATDTQYF. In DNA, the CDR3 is TGCGCCAGCAGCCCTATGACTAGCGGGGCCACAGATACGCAGTATTTT.

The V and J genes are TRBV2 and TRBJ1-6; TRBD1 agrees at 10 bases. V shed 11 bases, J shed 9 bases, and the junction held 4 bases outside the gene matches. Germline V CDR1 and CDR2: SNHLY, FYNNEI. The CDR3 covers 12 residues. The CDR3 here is CAGRQGASPLHF. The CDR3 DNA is TGTGCCGGAAGACAGGGGGCTTCACCCCTCCACTTT.

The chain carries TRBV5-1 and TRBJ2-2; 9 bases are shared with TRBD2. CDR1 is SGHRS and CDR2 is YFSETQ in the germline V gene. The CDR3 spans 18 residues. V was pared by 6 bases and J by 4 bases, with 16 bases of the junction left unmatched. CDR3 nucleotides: TGCGCCAGCACCTACGCAACCATAGCGGGGGCCCTCACCGGGGAGCTGTTTTTT. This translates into CASTYATIAGALTGELFF.

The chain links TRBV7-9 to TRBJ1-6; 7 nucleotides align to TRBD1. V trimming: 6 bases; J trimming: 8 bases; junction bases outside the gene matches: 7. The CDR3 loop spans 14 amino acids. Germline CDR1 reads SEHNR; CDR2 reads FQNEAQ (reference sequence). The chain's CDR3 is CASRFQGEHSPLHF. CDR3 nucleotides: TGTGCCAGCAGATTTCAGGGGGAACATTCACCCCTCCACTTT.

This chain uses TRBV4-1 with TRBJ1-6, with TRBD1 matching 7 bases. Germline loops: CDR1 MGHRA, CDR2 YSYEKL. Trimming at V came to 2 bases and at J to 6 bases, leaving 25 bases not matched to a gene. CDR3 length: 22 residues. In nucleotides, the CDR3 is TGCGCCAGCAGCCAACGTTCGGTCTACGGGACAGTTTCCCGAGGGGGTAATTCACCCCTCCACTTT. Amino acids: CASSQRSVYGTVSRGGNSPLHF.

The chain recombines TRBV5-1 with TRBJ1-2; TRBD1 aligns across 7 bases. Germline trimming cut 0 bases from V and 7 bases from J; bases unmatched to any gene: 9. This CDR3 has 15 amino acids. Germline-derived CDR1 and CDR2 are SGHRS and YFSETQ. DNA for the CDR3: TGCGCCAGCAGCTTGGCCGGTGGGACAGTCGGTGGCTACACCTTC. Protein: CASSLAGGTVGGYTF.

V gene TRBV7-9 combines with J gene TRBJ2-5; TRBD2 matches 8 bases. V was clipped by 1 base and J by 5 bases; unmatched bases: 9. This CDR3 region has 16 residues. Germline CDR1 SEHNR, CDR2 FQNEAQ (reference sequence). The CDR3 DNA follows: TGTGCCAGCAGCTTAGGTCGCCTAGCGGGCGGTGAGACCCAGTACTTC. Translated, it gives CASSLGRLAGGETQYF.

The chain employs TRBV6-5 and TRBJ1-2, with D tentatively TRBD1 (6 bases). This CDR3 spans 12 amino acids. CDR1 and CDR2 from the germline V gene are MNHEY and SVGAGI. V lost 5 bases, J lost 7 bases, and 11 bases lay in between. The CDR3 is CASSTGSGGYTF. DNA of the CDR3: TGTGCCAGCAGTACAGGGTCGGGTGGCTACACCTTC.

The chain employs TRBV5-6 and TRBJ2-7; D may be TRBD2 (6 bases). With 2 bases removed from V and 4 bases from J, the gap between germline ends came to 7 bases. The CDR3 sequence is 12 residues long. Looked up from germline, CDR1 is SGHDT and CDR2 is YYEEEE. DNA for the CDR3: TGTGCCAGCAGCTTCAGCGGGTACGAGCAGTACTTC. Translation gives CASSFSGYEQYF.

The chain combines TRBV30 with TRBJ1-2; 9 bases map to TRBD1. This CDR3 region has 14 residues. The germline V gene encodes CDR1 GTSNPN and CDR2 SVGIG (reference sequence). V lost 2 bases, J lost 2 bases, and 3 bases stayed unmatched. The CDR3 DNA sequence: TGTGCCTGGAGTCAAGGACAGGGGAACTATGGCTACACCTTC. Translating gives CAWSQGQGNYGYTF.

The CDR3 DNA is TGTGCCAGCAGCTTGAGGGAGTCACCCCTCCACTTT. This codes for CASSLRESPLHF. V is TRBV7-9 and J is TRBJ1-6; D remains ambiguous. The CDR3 is 12 residues long. Germline loops: CDR1 SEHNR, CDR2 FQNEAQ (reference sequence). Trimming stripped 3 bases from V and 10 bases from J, with 7 bases between.

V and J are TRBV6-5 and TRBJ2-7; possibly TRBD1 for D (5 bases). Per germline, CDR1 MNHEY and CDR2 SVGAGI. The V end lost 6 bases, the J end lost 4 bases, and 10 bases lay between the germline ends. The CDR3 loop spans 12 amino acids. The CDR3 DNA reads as TGTGCCAGCAGCAAGGGGCAGTACGAGCAGTACTTC. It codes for CASSKGQYEQYF.

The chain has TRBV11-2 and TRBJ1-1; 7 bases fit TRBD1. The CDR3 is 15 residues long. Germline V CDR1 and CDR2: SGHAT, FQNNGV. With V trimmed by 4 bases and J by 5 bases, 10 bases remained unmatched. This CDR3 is CASSWNTGAGTEAFF. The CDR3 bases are TGTGCCAGCAGCTGGAATACAGGGGCAGGGACTGAAGCTTTCTTT.

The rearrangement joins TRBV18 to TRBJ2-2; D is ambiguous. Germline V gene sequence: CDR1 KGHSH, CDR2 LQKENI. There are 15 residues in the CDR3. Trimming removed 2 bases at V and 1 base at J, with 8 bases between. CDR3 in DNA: TGTGCCAGCTCACCAAGAACAGAGAACACCGGGGAGCTGTTTTTT. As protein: CASSPRTENTGELFF. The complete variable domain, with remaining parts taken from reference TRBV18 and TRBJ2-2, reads NAGVMQNPRHLVRRRGQEARLRCSPMKGHSHVYWYRQLPEEGLKFMVYLQKENIIDESGMPKERFSAEFPKEGPSILRIQQVVRGDSAAYFCASSPRTENTGELFFGEGSRLTVL.

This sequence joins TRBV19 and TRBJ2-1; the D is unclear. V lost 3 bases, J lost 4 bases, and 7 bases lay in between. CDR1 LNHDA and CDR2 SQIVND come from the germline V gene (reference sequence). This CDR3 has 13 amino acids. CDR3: CASSMTQYNEQFF. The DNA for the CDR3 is TGTGCCAGTAGTATGACTCAATACAATGAGCAGTTCTTC.

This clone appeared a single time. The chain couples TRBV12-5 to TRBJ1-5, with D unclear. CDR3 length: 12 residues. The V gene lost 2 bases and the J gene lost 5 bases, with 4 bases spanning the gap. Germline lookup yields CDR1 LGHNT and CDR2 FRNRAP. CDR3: CASGLPYQPQHF. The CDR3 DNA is TGTGCTAGTGGTTTGCCGTATCAGCCCCAGCATTTT.

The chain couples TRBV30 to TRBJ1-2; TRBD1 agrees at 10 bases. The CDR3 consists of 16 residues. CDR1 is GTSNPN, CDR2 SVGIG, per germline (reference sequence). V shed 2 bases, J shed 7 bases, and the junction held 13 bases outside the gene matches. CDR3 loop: CAWSSGNPGQGPGYTF. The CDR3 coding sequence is TGTGCCTGGAGTTCGGGAAATCCGGGACAGGGGCCTGGCTACACCTTC.

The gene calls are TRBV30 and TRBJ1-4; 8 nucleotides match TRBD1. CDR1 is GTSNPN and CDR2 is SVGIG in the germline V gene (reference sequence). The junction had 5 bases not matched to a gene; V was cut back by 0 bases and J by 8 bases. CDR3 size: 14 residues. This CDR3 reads CAWSVGQGVEKLFF. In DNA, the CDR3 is TGTGCCTGGAGTGTCGGACAGGGCGTCGAAAAACTGTTTTTT.

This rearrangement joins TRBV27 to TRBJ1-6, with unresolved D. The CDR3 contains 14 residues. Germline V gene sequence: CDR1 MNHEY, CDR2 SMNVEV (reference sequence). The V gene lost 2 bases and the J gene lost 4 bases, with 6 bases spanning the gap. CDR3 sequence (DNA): TGTGCCAGCAGTTTAGTTCAGTATAATTCACCCCTCCACTTT. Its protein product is CASSLVQYNSPLHF.

CDR3 region: CASSSRTGAERAEAFF. The DNA of the CDR3 is TGTGCCAGTAGTTCCAGGACAGGGGCGGAACGTGCTGAAGCTTTCTTT. The V and J genes are TRBV19 and TRBJ1-1, with TRBD1 identical over 9 bases. The CDR3 runs to 16 residues. Germline values: CDR1 LNHDA, CDR2 SQIVND (reference sequence). V trimming: 5 bases; J trimming: 6 bases; junction bases outside the gene matches: 13.

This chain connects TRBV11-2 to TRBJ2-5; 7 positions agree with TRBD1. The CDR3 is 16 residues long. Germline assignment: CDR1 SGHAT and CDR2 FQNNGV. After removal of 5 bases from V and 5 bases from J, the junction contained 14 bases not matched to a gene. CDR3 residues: CASSPGDSSGSETQYF. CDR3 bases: TGTGCCAGCAGCCCCGGGGACAGTTCCGGAAGTGAGACCCAGTACTTC.

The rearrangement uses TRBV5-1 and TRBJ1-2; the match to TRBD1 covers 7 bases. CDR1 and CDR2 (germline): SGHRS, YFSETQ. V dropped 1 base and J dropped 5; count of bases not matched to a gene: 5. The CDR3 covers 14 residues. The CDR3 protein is CASSLTTGQYGYTF. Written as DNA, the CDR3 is TGCGCCAGCAGCTTGACGACAGGGCAGTATGGCTACACCTTC.

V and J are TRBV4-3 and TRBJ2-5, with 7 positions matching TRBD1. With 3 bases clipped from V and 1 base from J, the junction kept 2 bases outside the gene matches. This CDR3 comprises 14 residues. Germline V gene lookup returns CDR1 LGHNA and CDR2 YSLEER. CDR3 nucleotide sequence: TGCGCCAGCAGCCACGACAGGGTCCAAGAGACCCAGTACTTC. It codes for CASSHDRVQETQYF.

CDR3 DNA sequence: TGTGCCAGCAGCTTATCGGGTCAAAAAAATTCACCCCTCCACTTT. This gives the protein CASSLSGQKNSPLHF. J is TRBJ1-6 and V is TRBV7-9; no firm D call. With 2 bases removed from V and 7 bases from J, the gap between germline ends came to 12 bases. CDR3 length: 15 residues. The germline V gene encodes CDR1 SEHNR and CDR2 FQNEAQ (reference sequence). Based on the CDR3 plus reference TRBV7-9 and TRBJ1-6, the full variable domain is DTGVSQNPRHKITKRGQNVTFRCDPISEHNRLYWYRQTLGQGPEFLTYFQNEAQLEKSRLLSDRFSAERPKGSFSTLEIQRTEQGDSAMYLCASSLSGQKNSPLHFGNGTRLTVT.

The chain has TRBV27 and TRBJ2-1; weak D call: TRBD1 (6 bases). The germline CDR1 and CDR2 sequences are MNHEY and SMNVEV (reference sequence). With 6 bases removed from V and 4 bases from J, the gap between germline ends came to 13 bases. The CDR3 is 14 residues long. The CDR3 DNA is TGTGCCAGCAGCCGAGGACAGTCGTACAATGAGCAGTTCTTC. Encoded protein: CASSRGQSYNEQFF.

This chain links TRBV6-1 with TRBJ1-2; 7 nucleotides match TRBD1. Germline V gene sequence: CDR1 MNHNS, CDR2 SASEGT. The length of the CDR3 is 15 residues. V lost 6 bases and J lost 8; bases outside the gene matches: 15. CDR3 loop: CASRPRGGGVGGYTF. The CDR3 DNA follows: TGTGCCAGCAGACCCCGTGGAGGGGGCGTGGGGGGCTACACCTTC.